A single sample is the source of the 7 T cell receptor beta chains below, sequenced in a study of CD8 T cells in ankylosing spondylitis. TCRdb redid the calling of the 5' RACE reads with MiXCR, one entry per CDR3 protein. Found here are under 130,000 distinct CDR3 sequences, 24% of them singletons; the top ten hold approximately 13%. Source material: synovial fluid, either unsorted or a sorted T cell fraction (not recorded which). These receptors were taken from a male donor with ankylosing spondylitis.

This clonotype was observed a handful of times. V is TRBV7-2 and J is TRBJ1-4, with 7 bases matching TRBD1. J lost 8 bases, V lost 2 bases, and 8 bases had no gene match. The length of the CDR3 is 15 residues. Germline CDR1 is SGHTA and CDR2 is FQGNSA. The CDR3 sequence: CASSLNKGAGEKLFF. The CDR3 nucleotides read TGTGCCAGCAGCTTAAATAAGGGGGCCGGAGAAAAACTGTTTTTT.

The chain is built from TRBV6-1 and TRBJ2-3, with 11 bases that match TRBD2. Per germline, CDR1 MNHNS and CDR2 SASEGT. The CDR3 has 18 amino acids. After removal of 2 bases from V and 1 base from J, the junction contained 8 bases not matched to a gene. The CDR3 loop reads CASSEIRVLAGGTDTQYF. CDR3 DNA: TGTGCCAGCAGTGAAATCCGGGTACTAGCGGGAGGCACAGATACGCAGTATTTT.

The gene calls are TRBV20-1 and TRBJ1-1; a weak D match, TRBD1 (6 bases). Between the trimmed V and J ends, which lost 2 bases and 1 base, there was a span of 11 bases. CDR3 length equals 14 residues. Germline loops: CDR1 DFQATT, CDR2 SNEGSKA (reference sequence). CDR3 nucleotides: TGCAGTGCTAGACCCGACAGGCCGAACACTGAAGCTTTCTTT. It yields the protein CSARPDRPNTEAFF.

The chain couples TRBV3-1 to TRBJ2-7, with D perhaps TRBD2 (5 bases). This CDR3 is 17 amino acids long. Germline V gives CDR1 LGHDT, CDR2 YNNKEL (reference sequence). V lost 4 bases, J lost 0 bases, and 19 bases lay in between. For the CDR3, the DNA is TGTGCCAGCAGCCGAGGAGGCATTTCGGGATTCTCCTACGAGCAGTACTTC. Translated: CASSRGGISGFSYEQYF.

There are a few counts of this clonotype. This chain connects TRBV5-1 to TRBJ2-7; the match to TRBD1 covers 8 bases. V lost 5 bases to trimming and J lost 2 bases; unmatched junction nucleotides: 15. The CDR3 sequence is 17 residues long. In germline, CDR1 is SGHRS, CDR2 YFSETQ. DNA of the CDR3: TGCGCCAGCAGTCATCCGGAGGACAGGGCCCAAACCTACGAGCAGTACTTC. It codes for CASSHPEDRAQTYEQYF.

The chain combines TRBV20-1 with TRBJ1-1, with 7 bases matching TRBD1. The CDR3 has 14 amino acids. Germline values: CDR1 DFQATT, CDR2 SNEGSKA (reference sequence). J was trimmed by 2 bases and V by 6 bases; bases with no gene match: 9. CDR3 nucleotide sequence: TGCAGTGCCCGGGACAGCAAGTTCAACACTGAAGCTTTCTTT. Protein product: CSARDSKFNTEAFF.

A few counts support this clonotype. This chain joins TRBV7-8 and TRBJ2-1, with D possibly being TRBD2 (6 bases). The V end was cut by 0 bases, the J end by 7 bases, with 10 bases between. CDR3 size: 14 residues. CDR1 SGHVS and CDR2 FQNEAQ come from the germline V gene. The CDR3 spells CASSLALRGNEQFF. CDR3 DNA: TGTGCCAGCAGCTTAGCGCTACGGGGGAATGAGCAGTTCTTC.